The rows below give T cell receptor beta chains drawn from one sample of a study of blood T cell repertoires in COVID-19. The data were produced by immunoSEQ multiplex PCR, yet TCRdb's version contains in-frame clones alone and is incomplete. This table holds hundreds of thousands of clones, roughly 76% found once. The sequenced sample consisted of peripheral blood. The receptors originated from a woman older than 75 with COVID-19, enrolled during active disease. Each CDR3 is given with its conserved first and last residue. Fields, in order: V gene, J gene, D gene, clone size, CDR3 protein, CDR3 DNA. A D gene is named only where the DNA matches it firmly. Size tells how often a clone was seen (once, few, many) or the class of an expanded clone, and some rows leave it out.

TRBV30	TRBJ1-1	TRBD1	few	CAWRRTGEVTEAFF	TGTGCCTGGAGACGAACAGGGGAGGTAACTGAAGCTTTCTTT
TRBV6-2/TRBV6-3	TRBJ2-1	TRBD2	.	CASSYPNTVLAGGPYEQFF	TGTGCCAGCAGTTACCCTAACACCGTCCTAGCGGGAGGGCCCTACGAGCAGTTCTTC
TRBV4-1	TRBJ1-6	.	.	CASSQDRIDSPLHF	TGCGCCAGCAGCCAAGATCGCATAGATTCACCCCTCCACTTT
TRBV5-4	TRBJ2-3	TRBD2	.	CASSRRLAGSTDTQYF	TGTGCCAGCAGCAGGAGACTAGCGGGGAGCACAGATACGCAGTATTTT
TRBV5-4	TRBJ2-5	TRBD2	.	CASSPRREGTQYF	TGTGCCAGCAGCCCAAGACGGGAGGGGACCCAGTACTTC
TRBV27	TRBJ1-2	TRBD1	.	CASSFLGQGFDGYTF	TGTGCCAGCAGTTTTTTGGGACAGGGCTTTGATGGCTACACCTTC
TRBV3-1/TRBV3-2	TRBJ2-7	TRBD1	once	CASSKEGQGRYEQYF	TGTGCCAGCAGCAAAGAGGGACAGGGTCGCTACGAGCAGTACTTC
TRBV12-3/TRBV12-4	TRBJ2-7	.	.	CASSPRSYEQYF	TGTGCCAGCAGTCCCAGATCCTACGAGCAGTACTTC
TRBV5-6	TRBJ2-2	.	.	CASSWRGLRVNTGELFF	TGTGCCAGCAGCTGGCGGGGCCTCAGGGTAAACACCGGGGAGCTGTTTTTT
TRBV5-6	TRBJ1-2	TRBD1	.	CASSRPDRADYGYTF	TGTGCCAGCAGCAGACCGGACAGGGCGGACTATGGCTACACCTTC
TRBV3-1/TRBV3-2	TRBJ1-1	.	.	CASSQAGRGDTEAFF	TGTGCCAGCAGCCAAGCAGGACGGGGGGACACTGAAGCTTTCTTT
TRBV2	TRBJ2-1	TRBD2	.	CASSEASGGHNEQFF	TGTGCCAGCAGTGAAGCTTCGGGAGGGCACAATGAGCAGTTCTTC
TRBV19	TRBJ1-4	TRBD1	.	CASSNTGGPNEKLFF	TGTGCCAGTAGTAACACAGGGGGACCCAATGAAAAACTGTTTTTT
TRBV3-1/TRBV3-2	TRBJ2-5	.	.	CASSQVAYSRETQYF	TGTGCCAGCAGCCAAGTAGCGTATAGTAGGGAGACCCAGTACTTC
TRBV15	TRBJ1-5	TRBD1	.	CATSPRGMGQVNQPQHF	TGTGCCACCAGCCCCCGGGGGATGGGACAGGTCAATCAGCCCCAGCATTTT
TRBV5-1	TRBJ2-2	TRBD2	few	CASSPVFGGVSTGELFF	TGCGCCAGCAGCCCCGTTTTTGGGGGGGTATCGACCGGGGAGCTGTTTTTT
TRBV7-3	TRBJ2-7	.	.	CASSLEGAGTYEQYF	TGTGCCAGCAGCTTAGAAGGGGCCGGTACCTACGAGCAGTACTTC
TRBV2	TRBJ1-2	TRBD1	.	CASSEGSMGTGTTSYGYTF	TGTGCCAGCAGTGAAGGATCTATGGGGACAGGGACAACCTCCTATGGCTACACCTTC
TRBV19	TRBJ1-2	.	.	CASKYRERNYGYTF	TGTGCCAGTAAGTACAGGGAGAGGAACTATGGCTACACCTTC
TRBV6-5	TRBJ1-5	TRBD1	.	CASSIGGQPYQPQHF	TGTGCCAGCAGCATCGGGGGACAGCCTTATCAGCCCCAGCATTTT
TRBV19	TRBJ2-7	.	.	CASSIRRGSVYEQYF	TGTGCCAGTAGTATTAGGAGGGGTAGTGTCTACGAGCAGTACTTC
TRBV12-5	TRBJ2-7	TRBD1	.	CASGPLQTGNYEQYF	TGTGCTAGTGGACCGTTGCAGACAGGGAACTACGAGCAGTACTTC
TRBV9	TRBJ1-1	.	.	CASSVGPPAEAFF	TGTGCCAGCAGCGTAGGGCCGCCTGCTGAAGCTTTCTTT
TRBV19	TRBJ1-3	.	once	CASREGISGNTIYF	TGTGCCAGTAGAGAGGGTATCTCTGGAAACACCATATATTTT
TRBV28	TRBJ2-7	TRBD2	.	CASSTPGTRIFEQYF	TGTGCCAGCAGTACCCCTGGGACTAGAATCTTTGAGCAGTACTTC
TRBV7-2	TRBJ2-3	.	.	CASSPNPPTDTQYF	TGTGCCAGCAGCCCTAACCCCCCCACAGATACGCAGTATTTT
TRBV7-6	TRBJ1-6	.	.	CASSLMSSEYNSPLHF	TGTGCCAGCAGCTTAATGTCATCGGAGTATAATTCACCCCTCCACTTT
TRBV18	TRBJ2-5	.	.	CASSPFRGGETQYF	TGTGCCAGCTCACCATTCAGGGGCGGAGAGACCCAGTACTTC
TRBV3-1/TRBV3-2	TRBJ1-4	TRBD1	once	CASSRTGTNEKLFF	TGTGCCAGCAGCCGGACAGGAACTAATGAAAAACTGTTTTTT
TRBV18	TRBJ2-5	.	.	CASSPESGTQYF	TGTGCCAGCTCACCCGAGTCCGGGACCCAGTACTTC
TRBV29-1	TRBJ2-1	.	.	CSVRTSASRNEQFF	TGCAGCGTTCGTACTTCCGCTAGTAGGAATGAGCAGTTCTTC
TRBV13	TRBJ2-1	TRBD2	.	CASTQERGRGEQFF	TGTGCCAGCACCCAGGAGCGGGGGAGAGGTGAGCAGTTCTTC
TRBV7-9	TRBJ1-3	TRBD1	few	CASSTGTASGNTIYF	TGTGCCAGCAGTACCGGGACAGCATCTGGAAACACCATATATTTT
TRBV3-1/TRBV3-2	TRBJ2-2	TRBD1	.	CASSLRTGGTGELFF	TGTGCCAGCAGCCTTAGGACAGGGGGCACCGGGGAGCTGTTTTTT
TRBV11-3	TRBJ2-3	TRBD2	.	CASSPTSGRARGDTQYF	TGTGCCAGCAGCCCAACTAGCGGGAGGGCTCGGGGAGATACGCAGTATTTT
TRBV20-1	TRBJ2-3	.	.	CSAPFRDTQYF	TGCAGTGCTCCTTTTAGAGATACGCAGTATTTT
TRBV4-2	TRBJ2-3	.	.	CASSQEGTSTDTQYF	TGTGCCAGCAGCCAAGAGGGCACTAGCACAGATACGCAGTATTTT
TRBV7-2	TRBJ2-3	TRBD2	.	CASSPNSGSRGYTQYF	TGTGCCAGCAGCCCCAATAGCGGGAGTCGGGGTTACACGCAGTATTTT
TRBV5-5	TRBJ1-5	.	.	CASSYRDGLTQPQHF	TGTGCCAGCAGCTACCGTGACGGACTAACTCAGCCCCAGCATTTT
TRBV3-1/TRBV3-2	TRBJ1-4	.	few	CASSQSEKLFF	TGTGCCAGCAGCCAATCGGAAAAACTGTTTTTT
TRBV5-1	TRBJ1-1	TRBD1	few	CASSYRDSPFMNTEAFF	TGCGCCAGCAGTTACCGGGACAGCCCCTTCATGAACACTGAAGCTTTCTTT
TRBV5-1	TRBJ1-1	.	.	CASSPYSLNTEAFF	TGCGCCAGCAGCCCGTACTCACTGAACACTGAAGCTTTCTTT
TRBV7-9	TRBJ1-2	.	.	CASSLVGGTYGYTF	TGTGCCAGCAGCTTAGTCGGCGGAACCTATGGCTACACCTTC
TRBV5-1	TRBJ1-2	.	.	CASSLGGQLYGYTF	TGCGCCAGCAGCTTGGGCGGACAGCTCTATGGCTACACCTTC
TRBV7-8	TRBJ2-1	.	.	CASTSDFLNEQFF	TGTGCCTCCACGTCGGACTTTCTCAATGAGCAGTTCTTC
TRBV5-4	TRBJ2-2	TRBD2	few	CASSFRLAANTGELFF	TGTGCCAGCAGCTTTAGGCTAGCGGCAAACACCGGGGAGCTGTTTTTT
TRBV30	TRBJ2-1	.	.	CAWSGGGGIYNEQFF	TGTGCCTGGAGTGGGGGCGGCGGGATCTACAATGAGCAGTTCTTC
TRBV24-1	TRBJ2-2	.	.	CATTEGGNTGELFF	TGTGCCACCACCGAGGGCGGTAACACCGGGGAGCTGTTTTTT
TRBV5-1	TRBJ2-7	.	.	CASSPRGPTGSHEQYF	TGCGCCAGCAGCCCGAGGGGTCCCACAGGGAGCCACGAGCAGTACTTC
TRBV7-2	TRBJ2-3	.	.	CASSPNSGSTDTQYF	TGTGCCAGCAGCCCGAACAGTGGAAGCACAGATACGCAGTATTTT
TRBV4-1	TRBJ1-4	.	.	CASSHRERREKLFF	TGCGCCAGCAGCCACCGGGAACGCCGTGAAAAACTGTTTTTT
TRBV6-2/TRBV6-3	TRBJ2-5	TRBD2	once	CASSSDFAGAGETQYF	TGTGCCAGCAGTTCCGATTTTGCGGGAGCGGGGGAGACCCAGTACTTC
TRBV9	TRBJ1-6	.	.	CASSLTLSSPLHF	TGTGCCAGCAGCCTCACGCTTAGTTCACCCCTCCACTTT
TRBV5-4	TRBJ1-2	.	.	CASSLEGLANYGYTF	TGTGCCAGCAGCTTGGAGGGGTTAGCTAACTATGGCTACACCTTC
TRBV4-2	TRBJ2-7	TRBD2	.	CASSQDDRLAGGYEQYF	TGTGCCAGCAGCCAGGACGATCGACTAGCGGGAGGGTACGAGCAGTACTTC
TRBV3-1/TRBV3-2	TRBJ1-2	TRBD1	.	CASSQEYGTAGAYGYTF	TGTGCCAGCAGCCAAGAGTACGGGACAGCCGGGGCCTATGGCTACACCTTC
TRBV9	TRBJ2-1	TRBD2	.	CASSAGGGAYNEQFF	TGTGCCAGCAGCGCCGGCGGGGGGGCCTACAATGAGCAGTTCTTC
TRBV7-9	TRBJ1-1	TRBD1	.	CASSPGDRGNTEAFF	TGTGCCAGCAGCCCGGGGGACAGGGGGAACACTGAAGCTTTCTTT
TRBV5-4	TRBJ2-7	.	.	CASSPRGSRNEQYF	TGTGCCAGCAGCCCTAGGGGGAGCAGGAACGAGCAGTACTTC